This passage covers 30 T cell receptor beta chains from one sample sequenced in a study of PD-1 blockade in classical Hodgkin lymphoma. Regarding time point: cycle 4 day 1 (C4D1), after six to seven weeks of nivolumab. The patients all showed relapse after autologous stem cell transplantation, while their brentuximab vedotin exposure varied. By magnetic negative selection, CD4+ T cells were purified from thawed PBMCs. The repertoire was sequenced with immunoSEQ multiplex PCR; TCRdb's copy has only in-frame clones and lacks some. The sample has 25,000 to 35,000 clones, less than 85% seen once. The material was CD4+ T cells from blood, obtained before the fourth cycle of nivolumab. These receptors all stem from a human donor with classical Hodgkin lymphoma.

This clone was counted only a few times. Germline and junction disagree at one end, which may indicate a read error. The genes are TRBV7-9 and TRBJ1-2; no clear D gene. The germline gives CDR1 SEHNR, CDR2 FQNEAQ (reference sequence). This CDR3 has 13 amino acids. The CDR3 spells CASSLELWGQEGF. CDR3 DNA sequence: TGTGCCAGCAGCTTAGAACTGTGGGGTCAGGAGGGCTTC.

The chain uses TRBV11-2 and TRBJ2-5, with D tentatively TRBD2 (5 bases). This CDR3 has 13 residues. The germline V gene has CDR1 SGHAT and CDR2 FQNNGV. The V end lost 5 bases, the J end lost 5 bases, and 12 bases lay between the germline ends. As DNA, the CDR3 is TGTGCCAGCAGCCCCGGAGGCAGGGAGACCCAGTACTTC. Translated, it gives CASSPGGRETQYF.

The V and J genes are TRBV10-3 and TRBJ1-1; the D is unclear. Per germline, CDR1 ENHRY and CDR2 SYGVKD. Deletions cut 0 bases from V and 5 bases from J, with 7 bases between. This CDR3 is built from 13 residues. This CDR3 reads CAISESDRTEAFF. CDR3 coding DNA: TGTGCCATCAGTGAGTCGGACCGTACTGAAGCTTTCTTT.

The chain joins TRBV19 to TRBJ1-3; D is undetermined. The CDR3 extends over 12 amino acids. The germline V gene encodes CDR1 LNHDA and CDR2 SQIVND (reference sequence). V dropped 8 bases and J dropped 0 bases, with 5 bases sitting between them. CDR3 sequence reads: CASRSSGNTIYF. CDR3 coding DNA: TGTGCCAGTCGAAGCTCTGGAAACACCATATATTTT. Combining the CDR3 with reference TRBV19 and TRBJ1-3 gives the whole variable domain DGGITQSPKYLFRKEGQNVTLSCEQNLNHDAMYWYRQDPGQGLRLIYYSQIVNDFQKGDIAEGYSVSREKKESFPLTVTSAQKNPTAFYLCASRSSGNTIYFGEGSWLTVV.

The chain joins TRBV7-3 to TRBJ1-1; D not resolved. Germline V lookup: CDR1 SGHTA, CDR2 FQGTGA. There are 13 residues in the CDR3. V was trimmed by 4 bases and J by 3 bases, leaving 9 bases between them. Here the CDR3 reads CASSSQEDTEAFF. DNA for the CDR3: TGTGCCAGCAGCTCTCAGGAGGACACTGAAGCTTTCTTT. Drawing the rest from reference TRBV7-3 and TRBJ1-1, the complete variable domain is GAGVSQTPSNKVTEKGKYVELRCDPISGHTALYWYRQSLGQGPEFLIYFQGTGAADDSGLPNDRFFAVRPEGSVSTLKIQRTERGDSAVYLCASSSQEDTEAFFGQGTRLTVV.

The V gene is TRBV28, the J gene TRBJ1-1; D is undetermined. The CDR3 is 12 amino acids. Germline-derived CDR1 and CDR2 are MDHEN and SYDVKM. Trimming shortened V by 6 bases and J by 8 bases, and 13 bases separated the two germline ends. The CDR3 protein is CASRPPGLEAFF. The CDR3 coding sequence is TGTGCCAGCAGGCCCCCCGGTCTAGAAGCTTTCTTT.

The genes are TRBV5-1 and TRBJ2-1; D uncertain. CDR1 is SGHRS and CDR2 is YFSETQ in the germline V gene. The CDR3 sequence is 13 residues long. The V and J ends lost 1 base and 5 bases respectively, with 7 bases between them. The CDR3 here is CASSLYYNNEQFF. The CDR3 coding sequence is TGCGCCAGCAGCTTGTACTATAACAATGAGCAGTTCTTC.

In nucleotides, the CDR3 is TGCGCCAGCAGCCAAGAACAGGTCAACTCCTACAATGAGCAGTTCTTC. It encodes CASSQEQVNSYNEQFF. The gene calls are TRBV4-1 and TRBJ2-1; tentatively, D is TRBD1 (5 bases). The CDR3 runs to 16 residues. Germline-derived CDR1 and CDR2 are MGHRA and YSYEKL. V lost 0 bases and J lost 0, with 9 bases in between.

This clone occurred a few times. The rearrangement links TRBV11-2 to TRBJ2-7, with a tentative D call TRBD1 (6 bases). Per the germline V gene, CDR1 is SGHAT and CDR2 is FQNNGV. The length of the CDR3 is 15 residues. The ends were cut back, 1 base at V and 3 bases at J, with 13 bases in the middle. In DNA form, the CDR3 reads TGTGCCAGCAGCTTAGGCTCCCGGGACAACTACGAGCAGTACTTC. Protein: CASSLGSRDNYEQYF. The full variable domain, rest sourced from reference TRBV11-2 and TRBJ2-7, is EAGVAQSPRYKIIEKRQSVAFWCNPISGHATLYWYQQILGQGPKLLIQFQNNGVVDDSQLPKDRFSAERLKGVDSTLKIQPAKLEDSAVYLCASSLGSRDNYEQYFGPGTRLTVT.

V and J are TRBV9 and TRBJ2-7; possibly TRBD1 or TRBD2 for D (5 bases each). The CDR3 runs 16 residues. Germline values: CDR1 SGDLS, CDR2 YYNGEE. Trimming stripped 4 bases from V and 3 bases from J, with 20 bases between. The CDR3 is CASSPRSRGVVYEQYF. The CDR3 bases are TGTGCCAGCAGCCCCCGATCGAGGGGAGTGGTCTACGAGCAGTACTTC.

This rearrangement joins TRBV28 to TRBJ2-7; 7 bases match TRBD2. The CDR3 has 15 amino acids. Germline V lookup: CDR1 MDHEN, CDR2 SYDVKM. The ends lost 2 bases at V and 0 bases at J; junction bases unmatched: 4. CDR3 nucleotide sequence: TGTGCCAGCAGTTTAGCGGGAGCTCCCTCCTACGAGCAGTACTTC. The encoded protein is CASSLAGAPSYEQYF.

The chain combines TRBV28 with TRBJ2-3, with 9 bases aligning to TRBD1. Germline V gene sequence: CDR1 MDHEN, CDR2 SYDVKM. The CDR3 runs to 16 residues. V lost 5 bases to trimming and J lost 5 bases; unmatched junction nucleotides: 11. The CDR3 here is CASSPLQGAPGDTQYF. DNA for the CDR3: TGTGCCAGCAGTCCATTACAGGGGGCGCCCGGAGATACGCAGTATTTT. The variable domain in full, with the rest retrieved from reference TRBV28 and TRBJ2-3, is DVKVTQSSRYLVKRTGEKVFLECVQDMDHENMFWYRQDPGLGLRLIYFSYDVKMKEKGDIPEGYSVSREKKERFSLILESASTNQTSMYLCASSPLQGAPGDTQYFGPGTRLTVL.

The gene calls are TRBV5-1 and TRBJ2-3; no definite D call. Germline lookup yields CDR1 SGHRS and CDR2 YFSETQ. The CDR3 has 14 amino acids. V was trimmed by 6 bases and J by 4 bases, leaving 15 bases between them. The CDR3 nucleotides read TGCGCCAGCACCGACTCCCCTGGGGCAGATACGCAGTATTTT. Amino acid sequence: CASTDSPGADTQYF.

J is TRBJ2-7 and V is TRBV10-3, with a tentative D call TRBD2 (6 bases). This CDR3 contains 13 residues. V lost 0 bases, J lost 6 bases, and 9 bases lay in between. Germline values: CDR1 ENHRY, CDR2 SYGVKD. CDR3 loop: CAISESRRGEQYF. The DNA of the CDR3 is TGTGCCATCAGTGAGTCACGGAGGGGCGAGCAGTACTTC.

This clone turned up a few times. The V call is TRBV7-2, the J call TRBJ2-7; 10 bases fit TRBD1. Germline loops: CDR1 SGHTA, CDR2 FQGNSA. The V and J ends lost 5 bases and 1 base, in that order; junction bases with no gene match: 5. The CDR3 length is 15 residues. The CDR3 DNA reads TGTGCCAGCAGCAAGGACAGGGGGAGGTCCTACGAGCAGTACTTC. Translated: CASSKDRGRSYEQYF.

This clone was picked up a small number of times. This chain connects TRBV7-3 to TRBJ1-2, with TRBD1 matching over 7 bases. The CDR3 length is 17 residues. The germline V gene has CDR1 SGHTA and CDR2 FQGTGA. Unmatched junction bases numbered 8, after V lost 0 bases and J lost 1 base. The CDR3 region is CASSLTPGGSLNYGYTF. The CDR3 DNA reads TGTGCCAGCAGCTTAACTCCAGGGGGTTCCCTTAACTATGGCTACACCTTC.

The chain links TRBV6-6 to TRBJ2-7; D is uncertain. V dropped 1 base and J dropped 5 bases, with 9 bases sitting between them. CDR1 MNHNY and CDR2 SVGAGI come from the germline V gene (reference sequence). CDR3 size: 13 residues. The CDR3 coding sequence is TGTGCCAGCAGTTACTTAGGGTCCCACGAGCAGTACTTC. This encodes CASSYLGSHEQYF.

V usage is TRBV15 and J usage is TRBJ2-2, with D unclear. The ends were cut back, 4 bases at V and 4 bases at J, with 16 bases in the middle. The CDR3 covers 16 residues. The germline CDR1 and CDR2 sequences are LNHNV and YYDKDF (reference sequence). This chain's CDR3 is CATSNPIRQLTGELFF. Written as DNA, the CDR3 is TGTGCCACCAGCAATCCGATCCGCCAGCTCACCGGGGAGCTGTTTTTT.

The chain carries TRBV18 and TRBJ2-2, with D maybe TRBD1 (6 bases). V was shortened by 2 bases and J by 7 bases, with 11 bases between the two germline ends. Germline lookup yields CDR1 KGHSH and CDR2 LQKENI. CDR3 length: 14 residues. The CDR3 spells CASSPTGFFGELFF. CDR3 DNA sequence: TGTGCCAGCTCACCAACAGGGTTTTTCGGGGAGCTGTTTTTT.

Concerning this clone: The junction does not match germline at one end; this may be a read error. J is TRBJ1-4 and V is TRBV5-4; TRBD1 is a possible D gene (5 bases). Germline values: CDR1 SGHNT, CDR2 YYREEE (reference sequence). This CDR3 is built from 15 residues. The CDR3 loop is CANSRALTTNEKLFF. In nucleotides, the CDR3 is TGTGCCAACAGCAGGGCTCTTACAACTAATGAAAAACTGTTTTTT.

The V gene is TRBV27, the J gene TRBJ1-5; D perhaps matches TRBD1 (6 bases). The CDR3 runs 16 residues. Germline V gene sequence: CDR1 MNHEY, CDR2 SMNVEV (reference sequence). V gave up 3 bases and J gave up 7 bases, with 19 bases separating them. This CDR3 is CASSFKRQAGVQPQHF. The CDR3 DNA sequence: TGTGCCAGCAGTTTTAAAAGACAGGCGGGGGTCCAGCCCCAGCATTTT.

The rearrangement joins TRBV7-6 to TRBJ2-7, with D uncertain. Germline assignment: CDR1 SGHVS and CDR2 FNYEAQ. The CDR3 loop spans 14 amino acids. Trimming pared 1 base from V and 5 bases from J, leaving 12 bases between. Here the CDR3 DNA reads TGTGCCAGCAGCTTAGTGAGTAGGGTCCACGAGCAGTACTTC. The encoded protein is CASSLVSRVHEQYF.

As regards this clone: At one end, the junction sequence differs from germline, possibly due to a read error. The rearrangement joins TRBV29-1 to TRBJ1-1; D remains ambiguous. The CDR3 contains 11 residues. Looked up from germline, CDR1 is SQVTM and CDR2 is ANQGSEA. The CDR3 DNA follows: TGCAGCGTTGTTACTTCTGGGCCCTCTATATTT. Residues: CSVVTSGPSIF.

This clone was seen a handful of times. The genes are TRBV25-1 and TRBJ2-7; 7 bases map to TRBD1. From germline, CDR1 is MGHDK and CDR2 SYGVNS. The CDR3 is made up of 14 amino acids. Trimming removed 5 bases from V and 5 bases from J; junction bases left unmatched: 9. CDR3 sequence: CASSSHRGLNEQYF. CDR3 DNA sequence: TGTGCCAGCAGTAGCCACAGGGGTCTTAACGAGCAGTACTTC.

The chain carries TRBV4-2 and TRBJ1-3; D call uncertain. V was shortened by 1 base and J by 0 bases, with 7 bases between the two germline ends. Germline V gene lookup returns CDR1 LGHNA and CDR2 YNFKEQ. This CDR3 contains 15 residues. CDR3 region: CASSQVKRSGNTIYF. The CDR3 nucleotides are TGTGCCAGCAGCCAAGTTAAGCGCTCTGGAAACACCATATATTTT.

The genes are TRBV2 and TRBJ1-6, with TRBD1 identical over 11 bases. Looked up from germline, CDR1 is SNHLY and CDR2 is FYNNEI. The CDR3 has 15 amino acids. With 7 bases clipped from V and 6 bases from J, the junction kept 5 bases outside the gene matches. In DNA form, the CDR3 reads TGTGCCAGCAAGATCGGGACAGGGGGTAATTCACCCCTCCACTTT. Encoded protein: CASKIGTGGNSPLHF.

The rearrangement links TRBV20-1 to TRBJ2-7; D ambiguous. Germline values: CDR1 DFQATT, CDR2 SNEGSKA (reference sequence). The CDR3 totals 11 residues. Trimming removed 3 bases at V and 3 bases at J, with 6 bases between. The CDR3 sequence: CSASPDYEQYF. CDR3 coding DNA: TGCAGTGCTAGCCCGGACTACGAGCAGTACTTC.

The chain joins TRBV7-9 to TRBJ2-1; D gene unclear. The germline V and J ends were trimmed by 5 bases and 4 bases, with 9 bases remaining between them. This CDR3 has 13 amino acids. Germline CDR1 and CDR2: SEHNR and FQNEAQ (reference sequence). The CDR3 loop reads CASSRALYNEQFF. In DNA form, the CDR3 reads TGTGCCAGCAGCAGAGCGCTTTACAATGAGCAGTTCTTC.

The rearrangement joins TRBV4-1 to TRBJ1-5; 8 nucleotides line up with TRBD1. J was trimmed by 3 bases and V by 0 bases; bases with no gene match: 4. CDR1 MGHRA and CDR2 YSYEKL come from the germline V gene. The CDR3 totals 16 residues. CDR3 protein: CASSQDIQGVNQPQHF. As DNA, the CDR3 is TGCGCCAGCAGCCAAGATATACAGGGGGTCAATCAGCCCCAGCATTTT.

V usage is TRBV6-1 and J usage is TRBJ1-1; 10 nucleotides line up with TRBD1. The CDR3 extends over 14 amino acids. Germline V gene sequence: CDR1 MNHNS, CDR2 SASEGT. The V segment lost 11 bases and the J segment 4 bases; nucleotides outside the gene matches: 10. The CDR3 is CAGTLWDRGTEAFF. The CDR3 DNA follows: TGTGCCGGTACACTTTGGGACAGGGGCACTGAAGCTTTCTTT.